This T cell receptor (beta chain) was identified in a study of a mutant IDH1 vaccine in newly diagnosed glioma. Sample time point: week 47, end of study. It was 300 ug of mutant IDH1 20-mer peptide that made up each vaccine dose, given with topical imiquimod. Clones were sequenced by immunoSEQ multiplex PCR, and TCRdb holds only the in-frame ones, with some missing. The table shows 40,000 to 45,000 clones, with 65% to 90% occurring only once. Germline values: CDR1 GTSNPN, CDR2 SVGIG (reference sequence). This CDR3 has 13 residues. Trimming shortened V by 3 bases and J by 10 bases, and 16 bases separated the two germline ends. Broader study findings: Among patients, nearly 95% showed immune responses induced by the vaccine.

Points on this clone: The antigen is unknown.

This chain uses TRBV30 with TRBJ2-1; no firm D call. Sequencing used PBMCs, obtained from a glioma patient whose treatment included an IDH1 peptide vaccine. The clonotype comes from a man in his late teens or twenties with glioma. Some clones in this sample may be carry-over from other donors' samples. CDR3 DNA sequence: TGTGCCTGGAGCCGACGGTCTTTTGCGGAGCAGTTCTTC. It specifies CAWSRRSFAEQFF.